A selection of T cell receptor beta chains follows, all from one sample in a study of blood T cell repertoires in COVID-19. Profiling relied on immunoSEQ multiplex PCR, and the TCRdb table lists in-frame clones only, not all of them. The sample holds roughly 74,000 clones, 84% seen once. Sequenced material: peripheral blood. These receptors all stem from a man aged 70 or older with acute or convalescent COVID-19. CDR3s include the opening cysteine and the closing phenylalanine or tryptophan. The D gene is left open where the match is weak.

16	TRBV9	NA	TRBJ1-2	CASSVEVGRANYGYTF
15	TRBV18	TRBD1	TRBJ2-2	CASRYLTGVTGELFF
13	TRBV5-4	NA	TRBJ2-1	CASQGRSYNEQFF
13	TRBV7-3	TRBD2	TRBJ2-1	CASSMGLAGRQFF
15	TRBV9	NA	TRBJ1-5	CASSVDGQNNQPQHF
14	TRBV3-1/TRBV3-2	NA	TRBJ2-7	CASSPEGGRYEQYF
14	TRBV27	TRBD1	TRBJ2-7	CASSYKGGPYEQYF
15	TRBV7-8	NA	TRBJ1-3	CASSLGLGVGNTIYF
14	TRBV6-1	TRBD1	TRBJ1-1	CASSETGQTNEAFF
16	TRBV16	NA	TRBJ2-2	CASSQFRVTNTGELFF
13	TRBV6-5	NA	TRBJ1-5	CASSYGRSQPQHF
14	TRBV27	NA	TRBJ1-5	CASSFRGTNQPQHF
13	TRBV3-1/TRBV3-2	NA	TRBJ1-6	CASSQGLSSPLHF
12	TRBV7-9	NA	TRBJ2-1	CASSFADNEQFF
15	TRBV9	TRBD1	TRBJ2-3	CASSAGGQGFGTQYF
15	TRBV7-9	NA	TRBJ2-7	CASSSPESADYEQYF